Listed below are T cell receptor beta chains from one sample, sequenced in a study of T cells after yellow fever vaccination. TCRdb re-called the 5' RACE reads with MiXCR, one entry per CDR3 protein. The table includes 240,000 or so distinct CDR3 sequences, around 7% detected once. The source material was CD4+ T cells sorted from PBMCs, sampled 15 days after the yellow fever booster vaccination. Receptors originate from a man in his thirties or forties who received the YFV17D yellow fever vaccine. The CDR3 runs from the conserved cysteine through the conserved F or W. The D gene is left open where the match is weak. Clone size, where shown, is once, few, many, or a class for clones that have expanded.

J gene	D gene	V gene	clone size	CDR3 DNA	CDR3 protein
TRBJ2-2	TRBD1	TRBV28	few	TGTGCCAGCAACGAGGGTGGACAGGGGGCGATTGGGGAGCTGTTTTTT	CASNEGGQGAIGELFF
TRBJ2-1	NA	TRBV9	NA	TGTGCCAGCAGCCCTGGGACTTACGGAAGGAATGAGCAGTTCTTC	CASSPGTYGRNEQFF
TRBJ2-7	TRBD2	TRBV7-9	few	TGTGCCAGCAGCTTCCGAGGCGGGAGCACCCCCTACGAGCAGTACTTC	CASSFRGGSTPYEQYF
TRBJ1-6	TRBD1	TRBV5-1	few	TGCGCCAGCAGCTTGGAGGGACAGAATTCACCCCTCCACTTT	CASSLEGQNSPLHF
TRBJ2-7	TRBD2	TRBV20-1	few	TGCAGTGCCGCCCCCGGGACTAAAAGCTACGAGCAGTACTTC	CSAAPGTKSYEQYF
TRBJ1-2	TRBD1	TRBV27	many	TGTGCCAGCAGTAGAGACAGGGTCTATGGCTACACCTTC	CASSRDRVYGYTF
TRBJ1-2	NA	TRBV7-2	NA	TGTGCCAGCAGCCAGGACTTGGGTGGCTACACCTTC	CASSQDLGGYTF
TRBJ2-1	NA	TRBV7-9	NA	TGTGCCAGCAGCTTAGTAGGACCAGACAATGAGCAGTTCTTC	CASSLVGPDNEQFF
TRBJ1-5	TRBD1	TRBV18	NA	TGTGCCAGCTCACCGACAGGGGATCAGCCCCAGCATTTT	CASSPTGDQPQHF
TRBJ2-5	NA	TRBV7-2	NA	TGTGCCAGCAGCCCGGAAAGGACTTGGGGGACCCAGTACTTC	CASSPERTWGTQYF
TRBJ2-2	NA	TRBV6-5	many	TGTGCCAGCAGTTACTCGGGTCCTAGGGTCGGGGAGCTGTTTTTT	CASSYSGPRVGELFF
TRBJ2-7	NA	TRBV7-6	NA	TGTGCCAGCAGCTCCCAACAGGGCTCCTACGAGCAGTACTTC	CASSSQQGSYEQYF
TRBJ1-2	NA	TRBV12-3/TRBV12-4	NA	TGTGCCAGCAGTACCCTTAGTAGGACGTATGGCTACACCTTC	CASSTLSRTYGYTF
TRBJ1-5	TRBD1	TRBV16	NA	TGTGCCAGCAGCCAATCAACAGGGGTACAGCCCCAGCATTTT	CASSQSTGVQPQHF
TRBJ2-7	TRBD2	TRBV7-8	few	TGTGCCAGCAGCTTGGGGGGGATGGGTCGTTACGAGCAGTACTTC	CASSLGGMGRYEQYF
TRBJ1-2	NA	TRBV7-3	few	TGTGCCAGCAGCCCGGACCTGGGGTATGGCTACACCTTC	CASSPDLGYGYTF
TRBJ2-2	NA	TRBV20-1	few	TGCAGTGCTAGCCGGGCCAACCCGAACACCGGGGAGCTGTTTTTT	CSASRANPNTGELFF
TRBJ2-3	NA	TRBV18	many	TGTGCCAGCTCACCACCGGGACGTGCAGATACGCAGTATTTT	CASSPPGRADTQYF
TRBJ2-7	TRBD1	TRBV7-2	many	TGTGCCAGCGCACTGTCGGGACAGGGGGCCTACGAGCAGTACTTC	CASALSGQGAYEQYF
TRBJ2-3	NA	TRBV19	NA	TGTGCCAGTAGTATAGTGGCCGGGAGCCGGACAGATACGCAGTATTTT	CASSIVAGSRTDTQYF